This T cell receptor beta chain was documented in a study of shared clonotypes between healthy human individuals. Overall study results and limits: Across four donors, naive CD4 shared 5% to 6%, naive CD8 about 3.2%, memory CD4 about 2.5%, memory CD8 around 0.36%.

This clone was seen once. What it recognizes is unknown. Splitting of CD4+ cells produced CD45RA+ naive and CD45RA-negative memory subsets. Germline-derived CDR1 and CDR2 are SGHNT and YENEEA. The CDR3 sequence is 15 residues long. Germline trimming cut 5 bases from V and 3 bases from J; bases unmatched to any gene: 6. Sorted-subset replicate PCRs used 200 ng of genomic DNA. This amount corresponded to 33,000 or so T cell genomes. Using immunoSEQ multiplex PCR, the repertoire was profiled, and TCRdb retains in-frame clones only, with some absent. In the table there are roughly 1 million clones, about three quarters of which are singletons.

The V call is TRBV11-3, the J call TRBJ2-7; TRBD1 matches at 11 bases. The sequencing input was memory CD4+ T cells sorted from blood. The subset is: CD45RA-negative fraction. The TCR sequence derives from a man between 18 and 29 years old in good health. CDR3 in DNA: TGTGCCAGCAGCACGACCGGGACAGGGGGCTACGAGCAGTACTTC. Translating it yields CASSTTGTGGYEQYF.